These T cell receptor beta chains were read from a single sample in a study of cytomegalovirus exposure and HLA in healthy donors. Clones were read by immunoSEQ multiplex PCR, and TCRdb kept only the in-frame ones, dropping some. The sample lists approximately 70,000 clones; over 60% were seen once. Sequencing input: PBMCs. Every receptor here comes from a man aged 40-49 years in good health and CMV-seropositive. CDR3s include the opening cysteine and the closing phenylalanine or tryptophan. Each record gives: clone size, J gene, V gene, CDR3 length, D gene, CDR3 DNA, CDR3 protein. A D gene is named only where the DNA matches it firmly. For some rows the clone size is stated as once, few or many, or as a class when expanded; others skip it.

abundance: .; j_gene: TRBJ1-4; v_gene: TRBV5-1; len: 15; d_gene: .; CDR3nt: TGCGCCAGCAGCTTGGCCGGCAGGGGCGGCGAAAAACTGTTTTTT; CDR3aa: CASSLAGRGGEKLFF
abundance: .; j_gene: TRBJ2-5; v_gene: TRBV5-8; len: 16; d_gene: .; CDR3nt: TGTGCCAGCAGCTTGGCGATAAGAGGAGCCCGAGGGACCCAGTACTTC; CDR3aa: CASSLAIRGARGTQYF
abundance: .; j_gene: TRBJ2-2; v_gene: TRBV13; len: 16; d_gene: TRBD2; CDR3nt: TGTGCCAGCAGCAGGGGACTAGCGGCACACACCGGGGAGCTGTTTTTT; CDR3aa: CASSRGLAAHTGELFF
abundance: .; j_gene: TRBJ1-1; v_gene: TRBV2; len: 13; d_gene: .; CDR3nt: TGTGCCAGCAGAAAGAATGAGGACACTGAAGCTTTCTTT; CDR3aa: CASRKNEDTEAFF
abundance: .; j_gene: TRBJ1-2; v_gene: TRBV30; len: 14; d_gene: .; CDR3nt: TGTGCCTGGAGGACTCGACAGGCCGACTATGGCTACACCTTC; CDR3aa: CAWRTRQADYGYTF
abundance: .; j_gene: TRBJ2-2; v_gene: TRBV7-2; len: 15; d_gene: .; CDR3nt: TGTGCCAGCAGCTTACAGGGGTCGGTCCCCGGGGAGCTGTTTTTT; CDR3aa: CASSLQGSVPGELFF
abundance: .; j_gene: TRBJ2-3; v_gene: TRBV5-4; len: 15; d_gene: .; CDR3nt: TGTGCCAGCAGCTTGGTGCAGGGGAATACAGATACGCAGTATTTT; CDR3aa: CASSLVQGNTDTQYF
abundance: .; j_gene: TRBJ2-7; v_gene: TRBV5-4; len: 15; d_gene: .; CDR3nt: TGTGCCAGCAGCTTGGATCCTCAGGGTAACTACGAGCAGTACTTC; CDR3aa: CASSLDPQGNYEQYF
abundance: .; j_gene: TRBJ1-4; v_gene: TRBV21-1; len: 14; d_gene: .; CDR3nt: TGTGCCAGCAGCTACAGGTTGCCAAATGAAAAACTGTTTTTT; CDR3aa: CASSYRLPNEKLFF
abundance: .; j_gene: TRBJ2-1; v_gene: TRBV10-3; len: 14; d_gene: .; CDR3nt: TGTGCCATCAAAGCTGGGACTCCTATCAATGAGCAGTTCTTC; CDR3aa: CAIKAGTPINEQFF
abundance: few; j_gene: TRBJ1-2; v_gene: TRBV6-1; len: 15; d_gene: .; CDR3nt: TGTGCCAGCAGTGAAAATTGGGGGGGGCCAGGCGGCTACACCTTC; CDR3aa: CASSENWGGPGGYTF
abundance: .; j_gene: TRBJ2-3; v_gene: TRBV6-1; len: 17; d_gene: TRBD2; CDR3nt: TGTGCCAGCAGTGAACCATATGCCAGCGGGGGGGCAGATACGCAGTATTTT; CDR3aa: CASSEPYASGGADTQYF
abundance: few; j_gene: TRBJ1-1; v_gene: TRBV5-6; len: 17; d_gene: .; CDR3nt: TGTGCCAGCAGCTCGCCACTGGAGGGGCAGGCGTCCCCTGAAGCTTTCTTT; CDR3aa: CASSSPLEGQASPEAFF
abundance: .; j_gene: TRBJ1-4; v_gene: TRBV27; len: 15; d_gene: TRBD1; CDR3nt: TGTGCCAGCAGCCTCGACAGGGCAACTAATGAAAAACTGTTTTTT; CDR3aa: CASSLDRATNEKLFF
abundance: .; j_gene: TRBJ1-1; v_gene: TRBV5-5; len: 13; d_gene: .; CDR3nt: TGTGCCAGCAGCAGGGGGTTTGTCACTGAAGCTTTCTTT; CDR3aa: CASSRGFVTEAFF
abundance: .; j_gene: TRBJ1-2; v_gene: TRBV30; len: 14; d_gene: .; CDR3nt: TGTGCCTGGAGGATCGTGGGATCGGGGGATGGCTACACCTTC; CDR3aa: CAWRIVGSGDGYTF
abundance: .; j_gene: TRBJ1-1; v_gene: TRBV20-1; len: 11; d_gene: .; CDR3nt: TGCTTAACACAGGCCTACACTGAAGCTTTCTTT; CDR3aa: CLTQAYTEAFF
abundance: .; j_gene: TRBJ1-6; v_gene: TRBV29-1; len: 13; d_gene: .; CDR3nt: TGCAGCGCCCGACAGAGCTCTAATTCACCCCTCCACTTT; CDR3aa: CSARQSSNSPLHF
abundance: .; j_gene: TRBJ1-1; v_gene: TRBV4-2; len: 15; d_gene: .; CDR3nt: TGTGCCAGCAGCCAAGATAAAGCGGGGGAATCTGAAGCTTTCTTT; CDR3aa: CASSQDKAGESEAFF
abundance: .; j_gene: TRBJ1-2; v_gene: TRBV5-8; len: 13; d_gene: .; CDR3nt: TGTGCCAGCAGCTTGGTCAGGACAGCCGGCTACACCTTC; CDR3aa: CASSLVRTAGYTF
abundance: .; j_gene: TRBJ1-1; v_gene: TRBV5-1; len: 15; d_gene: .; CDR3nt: TGCGCCAGCAAGCTTCAGGGTAATAGGGACACTGAAGCTTTCTTT; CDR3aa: CASKLQGNRDTEAFF
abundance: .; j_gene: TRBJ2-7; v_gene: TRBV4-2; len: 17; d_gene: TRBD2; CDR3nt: TGTGCCAGCAGCTACTCTAGCGGGGACGGGTCCTTTTACGAGCAGTACTTC; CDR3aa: CASSYSSGDGSFYEQYF
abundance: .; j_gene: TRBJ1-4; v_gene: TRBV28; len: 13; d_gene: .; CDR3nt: TGTGCCAGCGAGGGGGGGCGGAATGAAAAACTGTTTTTT; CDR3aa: CASEGGRNEKLFF
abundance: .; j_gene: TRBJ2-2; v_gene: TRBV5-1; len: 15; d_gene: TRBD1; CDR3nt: TGCGCCAGCAGATTCGGACAGGGGGCCACCGGGGAGCTGTTTTTT; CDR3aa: CASRFGQGATGELFF
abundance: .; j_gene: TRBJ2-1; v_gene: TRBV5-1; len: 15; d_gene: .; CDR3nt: TGCGCCAGCAGCCTTCTCCTGACTAGTCGTAATGAGCAGTTCTTC; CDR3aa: CASSLLLTSRNEQFF
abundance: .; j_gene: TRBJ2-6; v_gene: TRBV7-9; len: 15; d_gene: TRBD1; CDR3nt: TGTGCCAGCAGATACACAGGGGCTGGGGCCAACGTCCTGACTTTC; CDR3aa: CASRYTGAGANVLTF
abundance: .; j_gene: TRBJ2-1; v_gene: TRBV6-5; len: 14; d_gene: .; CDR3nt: TGTGCCAGCAGTTATACGGGGGCCTACAATGAGCAGTTCTTC; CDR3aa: CASSYTGAYNEQFF
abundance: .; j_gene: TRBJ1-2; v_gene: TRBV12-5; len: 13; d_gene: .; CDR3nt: TGTGCTAGTGGTTCACAATACGGGTATGGCTACACCTTC; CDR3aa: CASGSQYGYGYTF
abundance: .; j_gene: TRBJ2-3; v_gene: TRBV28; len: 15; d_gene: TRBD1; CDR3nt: TGTGCCAGCAGTTCAATCGGGACAGGAGAGGATACGCAGTATTTT; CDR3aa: CASSSIGTGEDTQYF
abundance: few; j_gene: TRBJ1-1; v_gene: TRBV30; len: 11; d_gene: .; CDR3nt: TGTGCCTGGGAGGGAGGAACTGAAGCTTTCTTT; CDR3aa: CAWEGGTEAFF
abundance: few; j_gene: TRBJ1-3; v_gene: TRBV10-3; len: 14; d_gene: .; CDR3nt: TGTGCCATCAACCCGGACAGCTCTGGAAACACCATATATTTT; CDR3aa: CAINPDSSGNTIYF
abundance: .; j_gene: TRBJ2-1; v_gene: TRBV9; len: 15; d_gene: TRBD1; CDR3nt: TGTGCCAGCAGCCCGGACAGGGGCTCCTACAATGAGCAGTTCTTC; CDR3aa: CASSPDRGSYNEQFF
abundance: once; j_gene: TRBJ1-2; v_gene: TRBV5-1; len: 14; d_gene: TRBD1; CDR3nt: TGCGCCAGCAGCACAGGGGTATCAGCTAGTGGCTACACCTTC; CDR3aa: CASSTGVSASGYTF
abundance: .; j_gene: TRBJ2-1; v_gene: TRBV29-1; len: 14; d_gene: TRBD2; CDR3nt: TGCAGCGAAGTTGCGGGAGGATCCTACAATGAGCAGTTCTTC; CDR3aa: CSEVAGGSYNEQFF
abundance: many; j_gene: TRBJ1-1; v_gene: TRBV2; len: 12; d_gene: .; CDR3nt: TGTGCCAGCATTCGAGAGAACACTGAAGCTTTCTTT; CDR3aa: CASIRENTEAFF
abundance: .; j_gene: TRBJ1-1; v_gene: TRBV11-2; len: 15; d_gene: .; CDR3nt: TGTGCCAGCAGCTTAAGCAGGGTGGCATGGGGAGAAGCTTTCTTT; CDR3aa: CASSLSRVAWGEAFF
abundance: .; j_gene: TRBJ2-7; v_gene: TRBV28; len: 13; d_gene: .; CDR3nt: TGTGCCAGCAGTTTGGAGGGTCCCTACGAGCAGTACTTC; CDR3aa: CASSLEGPYEQYF
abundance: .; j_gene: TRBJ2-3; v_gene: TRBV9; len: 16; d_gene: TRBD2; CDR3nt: TGTGCCAGCAGCGTATCTAGCGGGGGACTCACAGATACGCAGTATTTT; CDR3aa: CASSVSSGGLTDTQYF
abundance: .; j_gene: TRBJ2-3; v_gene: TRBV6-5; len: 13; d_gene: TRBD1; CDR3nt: TGTGCCAGCTCACGGACAGGGGAAGATACGCAGTATTTT; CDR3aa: CASSRTGEDTQYF
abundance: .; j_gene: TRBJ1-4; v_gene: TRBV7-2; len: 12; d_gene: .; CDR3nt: TGTGCCAGCAGCGGGCTTACGAAAAAACTGTTTTTT; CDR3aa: CASSGLTKKLFF
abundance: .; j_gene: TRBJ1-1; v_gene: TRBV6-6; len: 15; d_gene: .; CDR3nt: TGTGCCAGCAGTTACTCGAAGGGGATGAACACTGAAGCTTTCTTT; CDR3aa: CASSYSKGMNTEAFF
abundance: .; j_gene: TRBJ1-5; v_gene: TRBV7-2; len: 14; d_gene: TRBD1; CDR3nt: TGTGCCAGCAGCCTCCAGACAGGGAGTCAGCCCCAGCATTTT; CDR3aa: CASSLQTGSQPQHF
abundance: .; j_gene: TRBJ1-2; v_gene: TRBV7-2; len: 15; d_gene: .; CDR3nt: TGTGCCAGCAGCGCTGGGGGAGGACGGCCTGGTGGCTACACCTTC; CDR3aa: CASSAGGGRPGGYTF
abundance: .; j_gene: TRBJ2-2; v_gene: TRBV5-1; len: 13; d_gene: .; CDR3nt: TGCGCCAGCAGCTTGGCAGATACCGGGGAGCTGTTTTTT; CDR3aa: CASSLADTGELFF
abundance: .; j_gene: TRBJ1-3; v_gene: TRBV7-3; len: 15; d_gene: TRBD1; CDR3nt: TGTGCCAGCAGCCGAGACAGGGGGTTTGGAAACACCATATATTTT; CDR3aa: CASSRDRGFGNTIYF